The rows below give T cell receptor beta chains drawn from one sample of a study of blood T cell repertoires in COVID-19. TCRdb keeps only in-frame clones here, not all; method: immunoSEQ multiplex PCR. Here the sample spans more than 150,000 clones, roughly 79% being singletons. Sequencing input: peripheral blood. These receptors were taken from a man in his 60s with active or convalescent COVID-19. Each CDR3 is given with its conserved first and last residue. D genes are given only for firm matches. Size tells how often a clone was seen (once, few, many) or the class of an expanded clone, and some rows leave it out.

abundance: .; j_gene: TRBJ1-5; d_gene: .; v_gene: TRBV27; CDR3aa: CASSPEDSNQPQHF; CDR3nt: TGTGCCAGCAGCCCGGAGGATAGCAATCAGCCCCAGCATTTT
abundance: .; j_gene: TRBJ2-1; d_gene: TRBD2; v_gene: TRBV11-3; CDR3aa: CASSLDLAGFNEQFF; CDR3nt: TGTGCCAGCAGCTTAGATCTAGCGGGTTTCAATGAGCAGTTCTTC
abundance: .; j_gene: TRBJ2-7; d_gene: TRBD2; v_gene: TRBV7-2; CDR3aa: CASRANGREEQYF; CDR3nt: TGTGCCAGCAGGGCCAACGGGAGGGAGGAGCAGTACTTC
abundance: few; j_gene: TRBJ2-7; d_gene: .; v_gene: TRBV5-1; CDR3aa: CASSLVGGGEQYF; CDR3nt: TGCGCCAGCAGCTTGGTCGGAGGCGGCGAGCAGTACTTC
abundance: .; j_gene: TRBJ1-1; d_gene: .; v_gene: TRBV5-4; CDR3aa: CASSAGIRNTEAFF; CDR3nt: TGTGCCAGCAGCGCAGGGATACGGAACACTGAAGCTTTCTTT
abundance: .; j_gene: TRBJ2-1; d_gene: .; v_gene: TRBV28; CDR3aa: CASSPLAEALNEQFF; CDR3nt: TGTGCCAGCAGCCCTTTAGCGGAGGCCCTCAATGAGCAGTTCTTC
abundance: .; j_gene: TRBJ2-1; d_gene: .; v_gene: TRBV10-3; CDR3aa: CAISESTGGQSSYNEQFF; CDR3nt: TGTGCCATCAGTGAGTCGACCGGGGGACAGAGCTCCTACAATGAGCAGTTCTTC
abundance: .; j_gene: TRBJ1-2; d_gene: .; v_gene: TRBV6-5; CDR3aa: CASSYSPRSSGYTF; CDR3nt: TGTGCCAGCAGTTACTCGCCCCGGTCCTCCGGCTACACCTTC
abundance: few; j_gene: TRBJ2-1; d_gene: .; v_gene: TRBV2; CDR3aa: CASSEFQAGMQFF; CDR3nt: TGTGCCAGCAGTGAGTTTCAGGCCGGGATGCAGTTCTTC
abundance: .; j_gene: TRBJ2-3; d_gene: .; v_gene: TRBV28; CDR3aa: CASSSSSTDTQYF; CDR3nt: TGTGCCAGCAGCTCGTCTAGCACAGATACGCAGTATTTT
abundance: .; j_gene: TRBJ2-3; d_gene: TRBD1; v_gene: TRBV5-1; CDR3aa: CASSPRTGNTDTQYF; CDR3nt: TGCGCCAGCAGCCCCCGGACAGGAAACACAGATACGCAGTATTTT
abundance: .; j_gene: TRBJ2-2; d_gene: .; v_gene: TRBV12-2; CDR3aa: CASRLASLKNSTGELFF; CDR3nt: TGTGCAAGTCGCTTAGCCTCCCTGAAGAACAGCACCGGGGAGCTGTTTTTT
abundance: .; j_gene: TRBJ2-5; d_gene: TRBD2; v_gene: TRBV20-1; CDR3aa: CSASPGLAGEETQYF; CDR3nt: TGCAGTGCTAGTCCAGGACTAGCGGGAGAAGAGACCCAGTACTTC
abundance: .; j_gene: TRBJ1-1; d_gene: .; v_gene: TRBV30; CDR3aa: CAWGTSPGEAFF; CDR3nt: TGTGCCTGGGGGACGTCCCCCGGGGAAGCTTTCTTT
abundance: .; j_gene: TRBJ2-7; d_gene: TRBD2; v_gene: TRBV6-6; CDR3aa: CASSLSGRPYEQYF; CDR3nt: TGTGCCAGCTCCTTAAGCGGGAGGCCCTACGAGCAGTACTTC
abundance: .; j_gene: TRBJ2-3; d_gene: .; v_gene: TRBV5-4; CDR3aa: CASSLDSSTDTQYF; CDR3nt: TGTGCCAGCAGCTTGGATAGTAGCACAGATACGCAGTATTTT
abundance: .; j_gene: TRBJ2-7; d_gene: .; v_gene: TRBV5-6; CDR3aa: CASSLVRGVNEQYF; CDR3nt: TGTGCCAGCAGCTTGGTCAGGGGCGTCAACGAGCAGTACTTC
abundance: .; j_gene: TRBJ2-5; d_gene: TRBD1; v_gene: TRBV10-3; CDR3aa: CAISESPGQGAPGTQYF; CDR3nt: TGTGCCATCAGTGAGTCGCCGGGACAGGGGGCGCCTGGGACCCAGTACTTC
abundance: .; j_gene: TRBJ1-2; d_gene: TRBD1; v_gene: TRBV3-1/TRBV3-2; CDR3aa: CASSQSWRAGTGGYGYTF; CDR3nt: TGTGCCAGCAGCCAGTCCTGGCGGGCCGGGACAGGGGGCTATGGCTACACCTTC
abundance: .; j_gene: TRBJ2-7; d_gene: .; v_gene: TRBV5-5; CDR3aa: CASSPTWESIYEQYF; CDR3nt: TGTGCCAGCAGCCCAACCTGGGAGTCCATCTACGAGCAGTACTTC
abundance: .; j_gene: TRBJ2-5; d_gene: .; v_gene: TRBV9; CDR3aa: CASSTSVQETQYF; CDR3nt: TGTGCCAGCAGCACTTCCGTCCAAGAGACCCAGTACTTC
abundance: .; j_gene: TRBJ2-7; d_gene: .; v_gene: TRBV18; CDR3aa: CASSPPSLAHEQYF; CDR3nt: TGTGCCAGCTCACCACCCTCACTCGCCCACGAGCAGTACTTC
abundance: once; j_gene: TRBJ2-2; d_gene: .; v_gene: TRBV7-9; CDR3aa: CASSFGRSLTGELFF; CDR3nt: TGTGCCAGCAGCTTTGGGAGGTCGCTCACCGGGGAGCTGTTTTTT
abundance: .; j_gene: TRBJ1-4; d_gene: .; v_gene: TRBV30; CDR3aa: CAWSVLRSKLFF; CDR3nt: TGTGCCTGGAGTGTACTCCGGTCAAAACTGTTTTTT
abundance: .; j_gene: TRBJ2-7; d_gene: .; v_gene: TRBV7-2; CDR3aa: CASSLEPRQEQYF; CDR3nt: TGTGCCAGCAGCTTAGAGCCGAGGCAGGAGCAGTACTTC
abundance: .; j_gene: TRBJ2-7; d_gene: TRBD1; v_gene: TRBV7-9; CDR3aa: CASSVRQGYDEQYF; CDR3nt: TGTGCCAGCAGCGTACGACAGGGTTACGACGAGCAGTACTTC
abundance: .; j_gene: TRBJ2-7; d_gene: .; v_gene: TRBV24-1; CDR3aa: CATSDRQGPTYEQYF; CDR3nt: TGTGCCACCAGTGATCGGCAGGGGCCCACCTACGAGCAGTACTTC
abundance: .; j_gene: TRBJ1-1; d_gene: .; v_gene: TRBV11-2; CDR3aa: CASSSGNSRQMNTEAFF; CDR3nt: TGTGCCAGCAGCTCTGGCAACAGCCGACAGATGAACACTGAAGCTTTCTTT
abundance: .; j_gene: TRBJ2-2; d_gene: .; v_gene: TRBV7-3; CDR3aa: CASSLLRRGSDGELFF; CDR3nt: TGTGCCAGCAGCTTATTAAGAAGGGGGAGTGACGGGGAGCTGTTTTTT
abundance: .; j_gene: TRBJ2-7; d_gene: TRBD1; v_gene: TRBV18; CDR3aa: CASSPGTDTYEQYF; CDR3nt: TGTGCCAGCTCACCCGGGACAGATACCTACGAGCAGTACTTC
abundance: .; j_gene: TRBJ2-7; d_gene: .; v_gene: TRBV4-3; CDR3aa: CASSQRGEQYF; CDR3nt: TGCGCCAGCAGCCAAAGAGGGGAGCAGTACTTC
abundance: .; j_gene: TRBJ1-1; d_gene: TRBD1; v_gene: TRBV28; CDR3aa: CASSSPRTGPTEAFF; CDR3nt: TGTGCCAGCAGTTCCCCTAGGACAGGGCCCACTGAAGCTTTCTTT
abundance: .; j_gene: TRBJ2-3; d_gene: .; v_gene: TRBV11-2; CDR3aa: CASSTDWTDTQYF; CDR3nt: TGTGCCAGCAGCACGGACTGGACAGATACGCAGTATTTT
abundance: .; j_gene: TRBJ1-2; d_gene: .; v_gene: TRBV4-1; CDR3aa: CASSPGFGYGYTF; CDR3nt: TGCGCCAGCAGCCCGGGTTTTGGCTATGGCTACACCTTC
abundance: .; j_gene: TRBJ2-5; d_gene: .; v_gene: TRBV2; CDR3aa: CASSLRRVSQGTFTQYF; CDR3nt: TGTGCCAGCAGTTTGCGACGTGTGTCTCAGGGAACTTTTACCCAGTACTTC
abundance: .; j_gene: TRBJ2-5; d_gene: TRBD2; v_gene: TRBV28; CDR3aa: CASSLVAGARETQYF; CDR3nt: TGTGCCAGCAGTTTAGTGGCGGGAGCACGCGAGACCCAGTACTTC
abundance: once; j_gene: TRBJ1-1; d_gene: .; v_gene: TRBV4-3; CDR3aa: CASSPPGRGEAFF; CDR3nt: TGCGCCAGCAGCCCCCCCGGACGGGGGGAGGCTTTCTTT
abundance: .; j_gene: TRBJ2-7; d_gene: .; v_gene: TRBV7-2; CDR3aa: CASSSGGIKGEQYF; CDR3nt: TGTGCCAGCAGCTCCGGGGGAATAAAAGGGGAGCAGTACTTC
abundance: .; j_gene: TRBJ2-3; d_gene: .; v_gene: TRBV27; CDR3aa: CASSAKGDTQYF; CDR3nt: TGTGCCAGCTCAGCGAAAGGAGATACGCAGTATTTT
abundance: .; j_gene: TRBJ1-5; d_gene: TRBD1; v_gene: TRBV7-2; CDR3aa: CATSDSTYRGKPQHF; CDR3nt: TGTGCCACGTCTGACTCCACCTACAGGGGAAAGCCCCAGCATTTT
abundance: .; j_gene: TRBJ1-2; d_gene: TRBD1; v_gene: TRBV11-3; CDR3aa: CASSPGTGDYGYTF; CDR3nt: TGTGCCAGCAGCCCGGGGACAGGCGACTATGGCTACACCTTC
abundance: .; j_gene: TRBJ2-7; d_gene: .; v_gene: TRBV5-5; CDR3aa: CATGTASYEQYF; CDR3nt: TGTGCCACCGGGACTGCGAGCTACGAGCAGTACTTC
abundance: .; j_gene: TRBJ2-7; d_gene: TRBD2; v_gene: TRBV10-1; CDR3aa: CAGSGASRWRGPYEQYF; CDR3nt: TGCGCCGGTAGCGGGGCCTCTCGATGGCGGGGGCCCTACGAGCAGTACTTC
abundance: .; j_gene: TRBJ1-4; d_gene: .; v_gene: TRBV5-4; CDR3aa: CASSLDRATNEKLFF; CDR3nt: TGTGCCAGCAGCTTGGACAGGGCAACTAATGAAAAACTGTTTTTT
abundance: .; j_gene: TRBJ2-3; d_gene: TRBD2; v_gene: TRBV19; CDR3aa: CASSTGLAGGTDTQYF; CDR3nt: TGTGCCAGTAGTACGGGACTAGCGGGAGGGACAGATACGCAGTATTTT
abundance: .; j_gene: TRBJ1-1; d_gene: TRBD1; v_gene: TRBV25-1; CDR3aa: CASSDLGGTGRRTEAFF; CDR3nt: TGTGCCAGCAGTGATCTAGGGGGGACAGGGAGGCGCACTGAAGCTTTCTTT
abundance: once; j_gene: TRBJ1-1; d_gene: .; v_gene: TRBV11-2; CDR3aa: CASSPRRVGTGGAFF; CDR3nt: TGTGCCAGCAGCCCCCGCCGCGTGGGTACGGGGGGTGCTTTCTTT
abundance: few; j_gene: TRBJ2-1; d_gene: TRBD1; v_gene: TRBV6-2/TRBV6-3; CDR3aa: CASSYADRFYEQFF; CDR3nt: TGTGCCAGCAGTTACGCGGACAGGTTCTATGAGCAGTTCTTC